This T cell receptor beta chain was observed in a study of cytomegalovirus exposure and HLA in healthy donors. The CDR3 runs to 15 residues. V was pared by 1 base and J by 2 bases, with 11 bases between. Germline V lookup: CDR1 SGHNT, CDR2 YENEEA. Study observations and caveats: Some V segments, TRBV6-2 and TRBV6-3 among them, were indistinguishable and were therefore excluded.

Primers included in the PCR were 60 Vbeta and 13 Jbeta primers. Sequenced by immunoSEQ multiplex PCR; TCRdb stores in-frame clones only, minus some. The sample lists some 140,000 clones, over 65% occurring once. Only one count was recorded for this clone. The target antigen is unknown. This receptor was identified in a woman between 40 and 50 years old in good health and CMV-seronegative. The sample was PBMCs. This chain connects TRBV11-3 to TRBJ1-1; no clear D. The CDR3 DNA sequence: TGTGCCAGCAGCTTAGGGGCAGGAAAAAACACTGAAGCTTTCTTT. This codes for CASSLGAGKNTEAFF.